This TCR beta chain was observed in a study of cytomegalovirus exposure and HLA in healthy donors. Study at large: A later analysis reported the 120 or so validation repertoires used the same platform as the 666 first-cohort repertoires. Findings and caveats of the study: The study recorded 160 or so TCR beta chains that were cytomegalovirus-associated. Through in vitro validation, three CMV-associated chains were shown to be specific for CMV antigens. Reports indicated that the classifier achieved high specificity and sensitivity in diagnosing cytomegalovirus status.

CDR3 length: 14 amino acids. Per the germline V gene, CDR1 is SGHTA and CDR2 is FQGNSA. The V end was cut by 5 bases, the J end by 6 bases, with 16 bases between. For this clone: Antigen: not known.

TCRdb's table, derived via immunoSEQ multiplex PCR, lists solely in-frame clones and lacks some. The sample holds some 330,000 clones, 86% seen once. This sequence originates from a woman under 30 in good health and CMV-seronegative. The V and J genes are TRBV7-2 and TRBJ1-2, with D possibly TRBD1 on 5 matching bases. What was sequenced was PBMCs. This CDR3 reads CASSPYQGKNGYTF. The CDR3 nucleotides read TGTGCCAGCAGCCCCTATCAGGGTAAAAATGGCTACACCTTC.